These 27 T cell receptor beta chains share one sample of origin, sequenced in a study of OX40 agonist ivuxolimab in advanced cancers. Profiled with immunoSEQ multiplex PCR; TCRdb holds only in-frame clones, not every one. This table holds roughly 26,000 clones, around nine tenths found once. The sequencing here drew on CD4+ or CD8+ T cells sorted from blood, taken in a trial of the OX40 agonist ivuxolimab. These receptors were obtained from an adult with an advanced solid tumor such as melanoma, head and neck, liver or kidney cancer.

As DNA, the CDR3 is TGTGCCAGCAGCCACCCAGGCCAATCCGGCGGGCAGGGGGGTAACTATGGCTACACCTTC. Translated, it gives CASSHPGQSGGQGGNYGYTF. The rearrangement uses TRBV7-6 and TRBJ1-2, with TRBD1 matching over 7 bases. The V gene end was trimmed by 5 bases and the J gene end by 1 base; junction bases not matched to a gene: 22. In germline, CDR1 is SGHVS, CDR2 FNYEAQ. The CDR3 extends over 20 amino acids.

This clone is medium-sized. CDR3 nucleotides: TGTGCCAGCAGCCACTCGGAAGCGGGGGTGTCTGGGGCCAACGTCCTGACTTTC. As protein: CASSHSEAGVSGANVLTF. The J gene is TRBJ2-6, the V gene TRBV28; 8 nucleotides agree with TRBD2. Germline V lookup: CDR1 MDHEN, CDR2 SYDVKM. The V gene end was trimmed by 6 bases and the J gene end by 1 base; junction bases not matched to a gene: 11. This CDR3 region has 18 residues.

This chain uses TRBV7-9 with TRBJ1-1, with TRBD1 matching 9 bases. Losses at the gene ends were 2 bases for V and 3 bases for J; bases not matched to a gene: 10. CDR1 and CDR2 (germline): SEHNR, FQNEAQ (reference sequence). The CDR3 loop spans 17 amino acids. The CDR3 region has the DNA TGTGCCAGCAGCTTAACGGGGACAGGGTTGCTGGACACTGAAGCTTTCTTT. Translated: CASSLTGTGLLDTEAFF. Drawing the rest from reference TRBV7-9 and TRBJ1-1, the complete variable domain is DTGVSQNPRHKITKRGQNVTFRCDPISEHNRLYWYRQTLGQGPEFLTYFQNEAQLEKSRLLSDRFSAERPKGSFSTLEIQRTEQGDSAMYLCASSLTGTGLLDTEAFFGQGTRLTVV.

The genes are TRBV27 and TRBJ2-7; D gene unclear. The CDR3 extends over 13 amino acids. CDR1 MNHEY and CDR2 SMNVEV come from the germline V gene (reference sequence). The V gene lost 5 bases and the J gene lost 3 bases, with 11 bases spanning the gap. CDR3 in DNA: TGTGCCAGCAGTCCGCAGTGGAGCTACGAGCAGTACTTC. Protein: CASSPQWSYEQYF.

The chain employs TRBV6-5 and TRBJ1-5; no firm D call. CDR3 length: 13 residues. Between the trimmed V and J ends, which lost 5 bases and 4 bases, there was a span of 9 bases. The germline CDR1 and CDR2 sequences are MNHEY and SVGAGI. CDR3 sequence (DNA): TGTGCCAGCAGTGCCGGACTGAATCAGCCCCAGCATTTT. This encodes CASSAGLNQPQHF.

This clone was seen a few times. The rearrangement uses TRBV4-2 and TRBJ1-1; perhaps TRBD1 as D (6 bases). The CDR3 is 13 residues long. Germline V lookup: CDR1 LGHNA, CDR2 YNFKEQ. V shed 4 bases and J shed 5 bases, with 11 bases lying between them. CDR3 DNA sequence: TGTGCCAGCAGCCCTGTCCAGGGGACTGAAGCTTTCTTT. Translated: CASSPVQGTEAFF.

The rearrangement links TRBV6-5 to TRBJ1-1; D gene uncertain. Trimming cost V 10 bases and J 5 bases, with 8 bases left between them. The CDR3 contains 10 residues. CDR1 and CDR2 from the germline V gene are MNHEY and SVGAGI. The CDR3 protein is CATLWTEAFF. In nucleotides, the CDR3 is TGTGCCACCCTATGGACTGAAGCTTTCTTT.

This chain links TRBV7-9 with TRBJ1-1, with TRBD1 matching over 10 bases. The CDR3 totals 15 residues. V was clipped by 3 bases and J by 4 bases; unmatched bases: 5. CDR1 is SEHNR, CDR2 FQNEAQ, per germline (reference sequence). The CDR3 protein is CASSLGQGISTEAFF. In DNA form, the CDR3 reads TGTGCCAGCAGCTTGGGACAGGGGATTAGCACTGAAGCTTTCTTT.

The V call is TRBV9, the J call TRBJ2-1; D gene uncertain. CDR1 and CDR2 (germline): SGDLS, YYNGEE. V gave up 0 bases and J gave up 0 bases, with 7 bases separating them. The CDR3 has 15 residues. The CDR3 loop reads CASSVDLGSYNEQFF. The CDR3 DNA follows: TGTGCCAGCAGCGTAGATCTAGGCTCCTACAATGAGCAGTTCTTC.

This clone was seen more than once but under ten times. The V and J genes are TRBV7-8 and TRBJ2-7, with TRBD1 matching over 9 bases. This CDR3 is built from 15 residues. The germline V gene has CDR1 SGHVS and CDR2 FQNEAQ. V shed 5 bases and J 1 base; nucleotides not matched to a gene: 6. The DNA for the CDR3 is TGTGCCAGCAGCGTAGGACAGGGGCCTTCCTACGAGCAGTACTTC. As protein: CASSVGQGPSYEQYF. Complete variable domain (other parts from reference TRBV7-8 and TRBJ2-7): GAGVSQSPRYKVAKRGQDVALRCDPISGHVSLFWYQQALGQGPEFLTYFQNEAQLDKSGLPSDRFFAERPEGSVSTLKIQRTQQEDSAVYLCASSVGQGPSYEQYFGPGTRLTVT.

The CDR3 DNA sequence: TGTGCCAGCAGCGAGAGGGAAAACACTGAAGCTTTCTTT. This encodes CASSERENTEAFF. This rearrangement joins TRBV6-1 to TRBJ1-1; D gene unclear. This CDR3 comprises 13 residues. V was cut by 6 bases and J by 2 bases, with 10 bases left in between. Germline V lookup: CDR1 MNHNS, CDR2 SASEGT.

This clone was observed a handful of times. Different DNA sequences within this sample yield the same CDR3. The chain has TRBV27 and TRBJ1-1, with a tentative D call TRBD1 (5 bases). The CDR3 is 13 residues long. The V and J ends lost 1 base and 6 bases respectively, with 9 bases between them. Germline V gives CDR1 MNHEY, CDR2 SMNVEV (reference sequence). CDR3 in amino acids: CASSLFGGAEAFF. CDR3 DNA sequence: TGTGCCAGCAGTTTATTTGGAGGGGCTGAAGCTTTCTTT.

In regard to this clone: This specimen includes other DNA sequences encoding the same CDR3. The J gene is TRBJ2-1, the V gene TRBV27; D might be TRBD2 (5 bases). The CDR3 length is 14 residues. Trimming took 3 bases from V and 6 from J, leaving 12 bases between them. The germline gives CDR1 MNHEY, CDR2 SMNVEV (reference sequence). CDR3 residues: CASSFADSGNEQFF. The CDR3 nucleotides are TGTGCCAGCAGTTTTGCGGACTCGGGCAATGAGCAGTTCTTC.

This chain uses TRBV19 with TRBJ2-2, with 12 bases fitting TRBD2. This CDR3 has 16 residues. CDR1 and CDR2 from the germline V gene are LNHDA and SQIVND (reference sequence). Germline trimming cut 0 bases from V and 6 bases from J; bases unmatched to any gene: 2. CDR3 DNA: TGTGCCAGTAGTATAGAGGCTAGCGGGAGGGCCGGGGAGCTGTTTTTT. Translated: CASSIEASGRAGELFF.

V gene TRBV7-9 combines with J gene TRBJ1-1; maybe TRBD1 (5 bases). Germline V gene sequence: CDR1 SEHNR, CDR2 FQNEAQ (reference sequence). The CDR3 runs 16 residues. V lost 6 bases, J lost 9 bases, and 26 bases lay in between. The CDR3 nucleotides read TGTGCCAGCAGAGAACCCGGGACTGGTATGATGGTTCAAGCTTTCTTT. This translates into CASREPGTGMMVQAFF.

The gene calls are TRBV10-2 and TRBJ2-7, with 8 bases matching TRBD2. There are 13 residues in the CDR3. Germline V gene sequence: CDR1 WSHSY, CDR2 SAAADI. Trimming at V came to 7 bases and at J to 4 bases, leaving 6 bases not matched to a gene. The CDR3 nucleotides read TGCGCCAGCATAGCAGCGGGAGCATACGAGCAGTACTTC. Amino acid sequence: CASIAAGAYEQYF.

This clone was picked up a small number of times. This rearrangement joins TRBV13 to TRBJ1-1; D possibly corresponds to TRBD1 (5 bases). V was trimmed by 2 bases and J by 1 base, leaving 8 bases between them. This CDR3 comprises 14 residues. Germline assignment: CDR1 PRHDT and CDR2 FYEKMQ (reference sequence). In DNA form, the CDR3 reads TGTGCCAGCAGCTTATGGGACGGGAACACTGAAGCTTTCTTT. Its translation: CASSLWDGNTEAFF.

The chain carries TRBV10-3 and TRBJ2-7; 7 positions agree with TRBD1. This CDR3 has 14 residues. Looked up from germline, CDR1 is ENHRY and CDR2 is SYGVKD. V shed 6 bases and J 0 bases; nucleotides not matched to a gene: 5. The CDR3: CAISRQGSSYEQYF. In DNA, the CDR3 is TGTGCCATCAGCCGACAGGGCAGCTCCTACGAGCAGTACTTC.

V gene TRBV5-6 combines with J gene TRBJ2-7; D is ambiguous. Per the germline V gene, CDR1 is SGHDT and CDR2 is YYEEEE. CDR3 length: 15 residues. V lost 4 bases to trimming and J lost 3 bases, with 17 bases between them. CDR3 nucleotides: TGTGCCAGCAGCCCCCTGCAGGTCCCGTACTACGAGCAGTACTTC. Encoded protein: CASSPLQVPYYEQYF. Full variable domain (remainder filled in from reference TRBV5-6 and TRBJ2-7): DAGVTQSPTHLIKTRGQQVTLRCSPKSGHDTVSWYQQALGQGPQFIFQYYEEEERQRGNFPDRFSGHQFPNYSSELNVNALLLGDSALYLCASSPLQVPYYEQYFGPGTRLTVT.

The rearrangement links TRBV7-9 to TRBJ2-5, with 7 bases fitting TRBD2. Unmatched junction bases numbered 8, after V lost 5 bases and J lost 8 bases. Germline values: CDR1 SEHNR, CDR2 FQNEAQ (reference sequence). The CDR3 loop spans 13 amino acids. CDR3 sequence (DNA): TGTGCCAGCAGCGATCGACTAGCCGCCACCCAGTACTTC. Amino acids: CASSDRLAATQYF.

This chain joins TRBV19 and TRBJ1-1; D not certain. The V gene lost 1 base and the J gene lost 7 bases, with 10 bases spanning the gap. Per the germline V gene, CDR1 is LNHDA and CDR2 is SQIVND (reference sequence). The CDR3 is 13 amino acids. This CDR3 reads CASSIGLENEAFF. The DNA for the CDR3 is TGTGCCAGTAGTATAGGGCTGGAGAATGAAGCTTTCTTT.

V usage is TRBV13 and J usage is TRBJ1-6; the match to TRBD1 covers 8 bases. V lost 4 bases to trimming and J lost 9 bases; unmatched junction nucleotides: 2. Germline CDR1 reads PRHDT; CDR2 reads FYEKMQ (reference sequence). The CDR3 covers 13 residues. The CDR3 spells CASSSDRGSPLHF. The CDR3 bases are TGTGCCAGCAGCTCAGACAGGGGTTCACCCCTCCACTTT.

The rearrangement uses TRBV7-9 and TRBJ1-1; D gene ambiguous. Germline V gene sequence: CDR1 SEHNR, CDR2 FQNEAQ (reference sequence). The CDR3 contains 12 residues. The V and J ends lost 1 base and 8 bases respectively, with 8 bases between them. CDR3 sequence: CASSLDSLEAFF. DNA for the CDR3: TGTGCCAGCAGCTTAGACAGTCTAGAAGCTTTCTTT.

This clone came up once. The V and J genes are TRBV13 and TRBJ2-7; TRBD1 agrees at 10 bases. After removal of 4 bases from V and 3 bases from J, the junction contained 6 bases not matched to a gene. CDR1 and CDR2 from the germline V gene are PRHDT and FYEKMQ (reference sequence). The CDR3 consists of 15 residues. CDR3: CASSSRQGALYEQYF. CDR3 bases: TGTGCCAGCAGCTCCAGACAGGGGGCACTCTACGAGCAGTACTTC.

The chain uses TRBV4-1 and TRBJ2-1, with a tentative D call TRBD2 (6 bases). The CDR3 is 15 amino acids. Germline V gene data show CDR1 as MGHRA and CDR2 as YSYEKL. Trimming took 7 bases from V and 0 from J, leaving 13 bases between them. The CDR3 spells CASTDVGGSYNEQFF. For the CDR3, the DNA is TGCGCCAGCACCGACGTGGGGGGCTCCTACAATGAGCAGTTCTTC.

This sequence joins TRBV4-1 and TRBJ2-1; D might be TRBD1 (5 bases). The CDR3 is 15 residues long. Germline CDR1 and CDR2: MGHRA and YSYEKL. V was trimmed by 8 bases and J by 1 base, leaving 15 bases between them. The CDR3 region has the DNA TGCGCCAGCGAAGAGGCAGGGTCGTCCTACAATGAGCAGTTCTTC. Protein: CASEEAGSSYNEQFF.

The V call is TRBV7-6, the J call TRBJ2-7; D may be TRBD2 (6 bases). CDR3 size: 15 residues. Deletions cut 4 bases from V and 5 bases from J, with 18 bases between. CDR1 and CDR2 from the germline V gene are SGHVS and FNYEAQ. CDR3 nucleotides: TGTGCCAGCAGCTCTAGCCAGGGACTCTCGCACGAGCAGTACTTC. Translated, it gives CASSSSQGLSHEQYF.